One and the same sample provided the 24 T cell receptor beta chains below, sequenced in a study of T cells in Graves' hyperthyroidism and ophthalmopathy. Amplified TCR beta CDR3 regions came from RNA transcripts. TCR CDR3 underwent first-round RT-PCR with the HTBI primer set. TCRdb ran MiXCR on the multiplex PCR reads and lists one entry per CDR3 protein. The data show about 380,000 distinct CDR3 sequences, roughly 15% seen once. Sequencing was done on a sample of blood. All receptors come from a woman under 40 with Graves' ophthalmopathy.

This clonotype was detected many times. The rearrangement links TRBV12-3 or TRBV12-4 to TRBJ1-3; possibly TRBD1 for D (5 bases). The V and J ends lost 2 bases and 1 base respectively, with 18 bases between them. This CDR3 has 18 amino acids. The CDR3 nucleotides read TGTGCCAGCAGTTTACTGGTCGGAGGGGCAAGGTCTGGAAACACCATATATTTT. Its protein product is CASSLLVGGARSGNTIYF.

This clonotype was seen a few times. This rearrangement joins TRBV20-1 to TRBJ2-5; 7 bases fit TRBD1. Germline V lookup: CDR1 DFQATT, CDR2 SNEGSKA (reference sequence). The CDR3 has 16 amino acids. Unmatched junction bases numbered 15, after V lost 4 bases and J lost 4 bases. The CDR3 DNA reads TGCAGTGCTAACATGAAAAGGGGGCGCATCGTAGAGACCCAGTACTTC. Encoded protein: CSANMKRGRIVETQYF.

This clonotype showed up many times. The rearrangement uses TRBV6-1 and TRBJ1-3, with unresolved D. Trimming pared 1 base from V and 1 base from J, leaving 8 bases between. Germline V gene data show CDR1 as MNHNS and CDR2 as SASEGT. This CDR3 spans 15 amino acids. The CDR3 region has the DNA TGTGCCAGCAGTGAAGACCCGGGTTCTGGAAACACCATATATTTT. Translated, it gives CASSEDPGSGNTIYF.

This clonotype appeared many times. The chain carries TRBV15 and TRBJ1-1, with D hard to call. This CDR3 contains 13 residues. Trimming took 5 bases from V and 6 from J, leaving 13 bases between them. Germline CDR1 is LNHNV and CDR2 is YYDKDF (reference sequence). CDR3 bases: TGTGCCACCAGCGGGAACATAGGGTCTGAAGCTTTCTTT. Protein: CATSGNIGSEAFF. Full variable domain (remainder filled in from reference TRBV15 and TRBJ1-1): DAMVIQNPRYQVTQFGKPVTLSCSQTLNHNVMYWYQQKSSQAPKLLFHYYDKDFNNEADTPDNFQSRRPNTSFCFLDIRSPGLGDTAMYLCATSGNIGSEAFFGQGTRLTVV.

The table lists this clonotype with many counts. The chain uses TRBV28 and TRBJ2-3; D is unresolved. Trimming took 3 bases from V and 2 from J, leaving 6 bases between them. The CDR3 sequence is 13 residues long. The germline CDR1 and CDR2 sequences are MDHEN and SYDVKM. This chain's CDR3 is CASSLPDTDTQYF. CDR3 bases: TGTGCCAGCAGTTTGCCTGACACAGATACGCAGTATTTT.

In its sample, this clonotype was seen many times. This chain links TRBV7-2 with TRBJ1-5, with D possibly being TRBD1 (5 bases). V dropped 4 bases and J dropped 3 bases, with 10 bases sitting between them. Per germline, CDR1 SGHTA and CDR2 FQGNSA. CDR3 size: 14 residues. CDR3 region: CASSYTGSNQPQHF. The CDR3 DNA sequence: TGTGCCAGCAGCTATACAGGTTCCAATCAGCCCCAGCATTTT.

This clonotype came up many times. The chain is built from TRBV2 and TRBJ2-1, with 9 bases aligning to TRBD1. This CDR3 has 15 amino acids. CDR1 is SNHLY, CDR2 FYNNEI, per germline. The junction had 7 bases not matched to a gene; V was cut back by 6 bases and J by 4 bases. CDR3 DNA sequence: TGTGCCAGCAGCCAAGACAGGGGGAATTACAATGAGCAGTTCTTC. Translation: CASSQDRGNYNEQFF.

The sample holds many counts of this clonotype. The chain links TRBV7-8 to TRBJ2-1, with D unresolved. Looked up from germline, CDR1 is SGHVS and CDR2 is FQNEAQ. Trimming removed 2 bases from V and 0 bases from J, with 5 bases in between. The CDR3 is 14 amino acids. This CDR3 is CASSLPNSYNEQFF. The CDR3 DNA reads TGTGCCAGCAGCTTACCTAACTCCTACAATGAGCAGTTCTTC.

This clonotype appeared many times. The CDR3 loop is CSASNPPLHF. CDR3 sequence (DNA): TGCAGTGCTAGTAACCCACCCCTCCACTTT. This chain uses TRBV20-1 with TRBJ1-6; D is undetermined. CDR1 is DFQATT and CDR2 is SNEGSKA in the germline V gene (reference sequence). With 3 bases removed from V and 11 bases from J, the gap between germline ends came to 5 bases. The CDR3 spans 10 residues.

This clonotype was detected many times. The V call is TRBV6-1, the J call TRBJ2-2; no clear D gene. The CDR3 is made up of 15 amino acids. Germline V CDR1 and CDR2: MNHNS, SASEGT. V was shortened by 5 bases and J by 0 bases, with 10 bases between the two germline ends. The CDR3 loop is CASSWRPANTGELFF. The CDR3 region has the DNA TGTGCCAGCAGTTGGAGACCGGCGAACACCGGGGAGCTGTTTTTT.

The V call is TRBV7-9, the J call TRBJ1-6, with 8 bases fitting TRBD1. This CDR3 has 15 residues. CDR1 is SEHNR and CDR2 is FQNEAQ in the germline V gene (reference sequence). V shed 0 bases, J shed 9 bases, and the junction held 4 bases outside the gene matches. The CDR3 DNA sequence: TGTGCCAGCAGCTTAGCCTCAGGGGGCGGTTCACCCCTCCACTTT. Amino acids: CASSLASGGGSPLHF. Supplemented by reference TRBV7-9 and TRBJ1-6, the full variable domain reads DTGVSQNPRHKITKRGQNVTFRCDPISEHNRLYWYRQTLGQGPEFLTYFQNEAQLEKSRLLSDRFSAERPKGSFSTLEIQRTEQGDSAMYLCASSLASGGGSPLHFGNGTRLTVT.

The table lists this clonotype with a few counts. The chain links TRBV7-9 to TRBJ1-4; 7 positions match TRBD1. Losses at the gene ends were 5 bases for V and 6 bases for J; bases not matched to a gene: 6. The CDR3 loop spans 14 amino acids. The germline CDR1 and CDR2 sequences are SEHNR and FQNEAQ (reference sequence). The DNA for the CDR3 is TGTGCCAGCAGCCCGGGACAGCGACATGAAAAACTGTTTTTT. It specifies CASSPGQRHEKLFF.

The sample holds many counts of this clonotype. The chain has TRBV11-2 and TRBJ2-3, with D possibly being TRBD1 (6 bases). CDR1 and CDR2 from the germline V gene are SGHAT and FQNNGV. The CDR3 runs 15 residues. V gave up 4 bases and J gave up 3 bases, with 14 bases separating them. CDR3 loop: CASSSRTVVTDTQYF. The CDR3 nucleotides read TGTGCCAGCAGCTCCCGGACAGTGGTTACAGATACGCAGTATTTT.

This chain joins TRBV3-1 and TRBJ2-1; TRBD1 matches 10 bases. The V and J ends lost 4 bases and 5 bases, in that order; junction bases with no gene match: 5. CDR1 is LGHDT and CDR2 is YNNKEL in the germline V gene (reference sequence). The CDR3 is 15 amino acids. CDR3 sequence (DNA): TGTGCCAGCAGCCGGGACAGGGGCACTCACAATGAGCAGTTCTTC. It is translated as CASSRDRGTHNEQFF.

A few counts support this clonotype. V and J are TRBV25-1 and TRBJ2-5; 7 bases agree with TRBD1. Germline V gene lookup returns CDR1 MGHDK and CDR2 SYGVNS. Trimming at V came to 5 bases and at J to 3 bases, leaving 6 bases not matched to a gene. The CDR3 has 14 residues. The CDR3 DNA sequence: TGTGCCAGCAGTTCACTCGGGACAGAAGAGACCCAGTACTTC. This sequence encodes CASSSLGTEETQYF.

Many counts were recorded for this clonotype. This rearrangement joins TRBV29-1 to TRBJ2-6; 7 bases are a match to TRBD2. There are 16 residues in the CDR3. Germline trimming cut 4 bases from V and 0 bases from J; bases unmatched to any gene: 6. Germline V gene data show CDR1 as SQVTM and CDR2 as ANQGSEA. CDR3 protein: CSVAGTMLSGANVLTF. In DNA, the CDR3 is TGCAGCGTTGCCGGGACTATGCTCTCTGGGGCCAACGTCCTGACTTTC.

This clonotype was counted at least ten times. The J gene is TRBJ1-2, the V gene TRBV14; D is uncertain. The CDR3 has 12 residues. Germline CDR1 reads SGHDN; CDR2 reads FVKESK. The V end was cut by 2 bases, the J end by 4 bases, with 5 bases between. CDR3 protein: CASSQTLYGYTF. CDR3 nucleotide sequence: TGTGCCAGCAGCCAAACCCTCTATGGCTACACCTTC.

This clonotype was counted at least ten times. The rearrangement links TRBV18 to TRBJ1-1; TRBD1 matches 7 bases. Trimming removed 3 bases from V and 3 bases from J; junction bases left unmatched: 4. The CDR3 has 14 amino acids. Germline lookup yields CDR1 KGHSH and CDR2 LQKENI. CDR3 coding DNA: TGTGCCAGCTCACCGACAGGGACATACACTGAAGCTTTCTTT. This gives the protein CASSPTGTYTEAFF. Variable domain in full (rest from reference TRBV18 and TRBJ1-1): NAGVMQNPRHLVRRRGQEARLRCSPMKGHSHVYWYRQLPEEGLKFMVYLQKENIIDESGMPKERFSAEFPKEGPSILRIQQVVRGDSAAYFCASSPTGTYTEAFFGQGTRLTVV.

This clonotype was seen more than once but under ten times. The CDR3 sequence: CASSLYWGGGQALTDTQYF. CDR3 DNA sequence: TGTGCCAGCAGTCTTTATTGGGGGGGGGGACAAGCCCTCACAGATACGCAGTATTTT. The chain has TRBV12-3 or TRBV12-4 and TRBJ2-3, with D maybe TRBD2 (7 bases). V was cut by 5 bases and J by 2 bases, with 26 bases left in between. The CDR3 consists of 19 residues.

The V and J genes are TRBV7-3 and TRBJ2-2; D remains ambiguous. The V end was cut by 7 bases, the J end by 4 bases, with 10 bases between. This CDR3 region has 13 residues. Germline V lookup: CDR1 SGHTA, CDR2 FQGTGA. The DNA of the CDR3 is TGTGCCAGCAACTTGGTCAGCACCGGGGAGCTGTTTTTT. Protein: CASNLVSTGELFF. The full variable domain, its missing parts supplied by reference TRBV7-3 and TRBJ2-2, is GAGVSQTPSNKVTEKGKYVELRCDPISGHTALYWYRQSLGQGPEFLIYFQGTGAADDSGLPNDRFFAVRPEGSVSTLKIQRTERGDSAVYLCASNLVSTGELFFGEGSRLTVL.

Worth noting for this clonotype: Mismatch with germline at one junction end may stem from a read error. The genes are TRBV7-7 and TRBJ2-1; 9 bases are shared with TRBD2. CDR3 length: 15 residues. Looked up from germline, CDR1 is SSHAT and CDR2 is FNYEAQ (reference sequence). CDR3 residues: CASSPSSGVYNEQFF. CDR3 coding DNA: TGTGCTAGCAGCCCCTCTAGCGGGGTTTACAATGAGCAGTTCTTC.

A few counts support this clonotype. The J gene is TRBJ1-2, the V gene TRBV12-3 or TRBV12-4; TRBD1 aligns across 10 bases. CDR3 length: 16 amino acids. The V and J ends lost 2 bases and 7 bases, in that order; junction bases with no gene match: 10. The CDR3 DNA sequence: TGTGCCAGCAGTTTAAATTCCGACAGGGGGCGAAGTGGCTACACCTTC. Residues: CASSLNSDRGRSGYTF.

Ten or more counts support this clonotype. The chain is built from TRBV5-1 and TRBJ1-1; D perhaps matches TRBD1 (5 bases). The CDR3 is made up of 13 amino acids. Germline V gene sequence: CDR1 SGHRS, CDR2 YFSETQ. Deletions cut 2 bases from V and 4 bases from J, with 9 bases between. In nucleotides, the CDR3 is TGCGCCAGCAGCTTTCAGGGAACCACTGAAGCTTTCTTT. Its protein is CASSFQGTTEAFF.

This clonotype was counted at least ten times. The chain couples TRBV28 to TRBJ1-2, with 7 bases aligning to TRBD1. Germline-derived CDR1 and CDR2 are MDHEN and SYDVKM. After removal of 6 bases from V and 2 bases from J, the junction contained 12 bases not matched to a gene. The CDR3 length is 16 residues. The CDR3, as DNA: TGTGCCAGCAGCGAATCCGGGACAGCGGGGAACTATGGCTACACCTTC. Translation gives CASSESGTAGNYGYTF.